The source of this T cell receptor beta chain is a study of T cells after yellow fever vaccination. Study as a whole: Preparing low-cell-number fractions relied on SMART-Seq v4 Ultra Low Input. Study observations and caveats: Just a small share of clonotypes turned up in the CD4 compartment as well as the CD8 compartment. Booster samples showed a return of most primary-vaccination clones (around 95% CD4, approximately 88% CD8).

TCRdb called the 5' RACE reads again in MiXCR, with one record for every CDR3 protein. The sample lists fewer than 350,000 distinct CDR3 sequences, 3% to 4.5% occurring once. The CDR3 has 16 residues. V was shortened by 6 bases and J by 5 bases, with 21 bases between the two germline ends. CDR1 is SEHNR, CDR2 FQNEAQ, per germline (reference sequence). In its sample, this clonotype was seen many times. The antigen remains undetermined. The TCR comes from a man younger than 30 who received the YFV17D yellow fever vaccine. Sample: PBMCs, taken on the day of the yellow fever booster vaccination. The chain is built from TRBV7-9 and TRBJ2-3; D unresolved. The CDR3, as DNA: TGTGCCAGCAGTTCATTCGGCACAGTCAGGATAGATACGCAGTATTTT. Translating gives CASSSFGTVRIDTQYF. Combining the CDR3 with reference TRBV7-9 and TRBJ2-3 gives the whole variable domain DTGVSQNPRHKITKRGQNVTFRCDPISEHNRLYWYRQTLGQGPEFLTYFQNEAQLEKSRLLSDRFSAERPKGSFSTLEIQRTEQGDSAMYLCASSSFGTVRIDTQYFGPGTRLTVL.